These 7 T cell receptor beta chains originate from one sample sequenced in a study of Graves' ophthalmopathy and Graves' hyperthyroidism. Scientists amplified the TCR beta CDR3 regions from RNA transcripts. HTBI primers primed a first-round RT-PCR, and a second-round multiplex PCR followed. From the multiplex PCR reads, TCRdb called clonotypes with MiXCR, one entry per CDR3 protein. The data contain approximately 500,000 distinct CDR3 sequences, about an eighth of them seen just once; the ten biggest clones take up 9.8%. Sequencing was performed on blood. The receptor source for this set is a woman between 25 and 40 years old with Graves' ophthalmopathy.

The chain carries TRBV6-5 and TRBJ1-2; 8 positions agree with TRBD1. This CDR3 spans 16 amino acids. Germline lookup yields CDR1 MNHEY and CDR2 SVGAGI. The J segment lost 6 bases and the V segment lost 0 bases, leaving 9 bases of the junction unmatched. CDR3 sequence (DNA): TGTGCCAGCAGTTACTCGTATATGACAGGGGAGGATGGCTACACCTTC. Protein product: CASSYSYMTGEDGYTF.

The rearrangement joins TRBV28 to TRBJ2-7, with D perhaps matching TRBD1 or TRBD2 (5 bases each). V was trimmed by 4 bases and J by 5 bases, leaving 12 bases between them. The length of the CDR3 is 13 residues. The germline gives CDR1 MDHEN, CDR2 SYDVKM. CDR3 protein: CASSSRWDHEQYF. CDR3 sequence (DNA): TGTGCCAGCAGTTCACGATGGGACCACGAGCAGTACTTC.

Many counts were recorded for this clonotype. This chain uses TRBV28 with TRBJ2-6; D might be TRBD2 (7 bases). V was trimmed by 5 bases and J by 0 bases, leaving 11 bases between them. Per the germline V gene, CDR1 is MDHEN and CDR2 is SYDVKM. The CDR3 is 16 amino acids. CDR3 in amino acids: CASSSGTTSGANVLTF. CDR3 nucleotide sequence: TGTGCCAGCAGTAGCGGGACAACCTCTGGGGCCAACGTCCTGACTTTC.

This clonotype has ten or more counts. The chain carries TRBV5-1 and TRBJ1-1; TRBD1 matches at 7 bases. CDR1 is SGHRS and CDR2 is YFSETQ in the germline V gene. CDR3 length equals 16 residues. Losses at the gene ends were 4 bases for V and 0 bases for J; bases not matched to a gene: 9. The CDR3 loop reads CASSPATGQMNTEAFF. CDR3 DNA: TGCGCCAGCAGCCCGGCGACGGGACAGATGAACACTGAAGCTTTCTTT.

In its sample, this clonotype was seen a few times. The chain joins TRBV7-9 to TRBJ2-7; 9 positions agree with TRBD1. Germline loops: CDR1 SEHNR, CDR2 FQNEAQ (reference sequence). The CDR3 sequence is 15 residues long. With 5 bases clipped from V and 6 bases from J, the junction kept 11 bases outside the gene matches. CDR3 in DNA: TGTGCCAGCAGCCACCCCCAGGACAGGGGAGGCGAGCAGTACTTC. It codes for CASSHPQDRGGEQYF.

The rearrangement joins TRBV18 to TRBJ1-1, with no clear D. CDR3 length: 15 amino acids. The V and J ends lost 1 base and 3 bases respectively, with 12 bases between them. Germline V gene data show CDR1 as KGHSH and CDR2 as LQKENI. In DNA, the CDR3 is TGTGCCAGCTCACCACTGAGTACAACCGACACTGAAGCTTTCTTT. Translated, it gives CASSPLSTTDTEAFF. The complete variable domain, with remaining parts taken from reference TRBV18 and TRBJ1-1, reads NAGVMQNPRHLVRRRGQEARLRCSPMKGHSHVYWYRQLPEEGLKFMVYLQKENIIDESGMPKERFSAEFPKEGPSILRIQQVVRGDSAAYFCASSPLSTTDTEAFFGQGTRLTVV.

In this sample, this clonotype turned up many times. The junction and the germline gene differ at one end; a read error may be behind it. The chain carries TRBV5-1 and TRBJ2-5, with D possibly TRBD2 on 5 matching bases. The CDR3 sequence is 13 residues long. CDR1 and CDR2 (germline): SGHRS, YFSETQ. This chain's CDR3 is CASSLEGGETQYF. Here the CDR3 DNA reads TGTGCCAGCAGTTTAGAGGGTGGAGAGACCCAGTACTTC.